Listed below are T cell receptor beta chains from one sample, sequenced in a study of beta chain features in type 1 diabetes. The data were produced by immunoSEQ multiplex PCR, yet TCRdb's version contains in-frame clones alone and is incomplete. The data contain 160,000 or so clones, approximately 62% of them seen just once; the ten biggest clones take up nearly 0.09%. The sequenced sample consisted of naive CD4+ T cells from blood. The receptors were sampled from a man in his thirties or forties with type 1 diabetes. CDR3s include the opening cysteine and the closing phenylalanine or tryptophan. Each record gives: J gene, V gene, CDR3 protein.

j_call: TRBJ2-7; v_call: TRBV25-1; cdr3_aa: CASSSTGTREQYF
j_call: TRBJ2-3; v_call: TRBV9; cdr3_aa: CASSSLAGVTDTQYF
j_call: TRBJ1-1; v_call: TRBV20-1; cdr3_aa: CSARGNTEAFF
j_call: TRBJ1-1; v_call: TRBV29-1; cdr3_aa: CSVARGQAEAFF
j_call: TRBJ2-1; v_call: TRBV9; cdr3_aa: CASSVEDSGVVQFF
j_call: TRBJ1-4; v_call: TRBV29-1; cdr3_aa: CRRYREGEKLFF
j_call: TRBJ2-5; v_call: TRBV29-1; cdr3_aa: CSVEDRGQETQYF
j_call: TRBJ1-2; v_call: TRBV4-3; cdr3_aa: CASSQGPLGYTF
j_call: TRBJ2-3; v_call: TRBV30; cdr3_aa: CAWVPLGAMDTQYF
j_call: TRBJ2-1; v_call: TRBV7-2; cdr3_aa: CASSSYMDIYNEQFF
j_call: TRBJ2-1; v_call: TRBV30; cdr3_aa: CAWTSAGDYNEQFF
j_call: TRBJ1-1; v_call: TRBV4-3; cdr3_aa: CASSQDRHRGEAFF
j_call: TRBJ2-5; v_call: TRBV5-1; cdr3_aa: CASSLEGQETQYF
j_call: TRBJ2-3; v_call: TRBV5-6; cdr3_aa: CASSPPRGYTQYF
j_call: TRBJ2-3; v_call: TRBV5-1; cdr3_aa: CASSLEASGYLSITDTQYF
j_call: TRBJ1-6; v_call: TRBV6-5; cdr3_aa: CASSPTTGGISPLHF
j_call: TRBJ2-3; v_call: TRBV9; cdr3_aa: CASSSSGSIFSTDTQYF
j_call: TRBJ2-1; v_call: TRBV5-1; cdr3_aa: CASSPGQGSYNEQFF
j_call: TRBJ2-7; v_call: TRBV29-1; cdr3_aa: CSVEQQGEGEQYF
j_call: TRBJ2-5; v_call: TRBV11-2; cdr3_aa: CASRHSWDRQETQYF
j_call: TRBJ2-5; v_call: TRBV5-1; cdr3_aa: CASRLVVEETQYF
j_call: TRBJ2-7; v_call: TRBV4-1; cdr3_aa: CASSPEGTSYEQYF
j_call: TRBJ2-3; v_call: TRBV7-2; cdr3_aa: CASSSRLAGGTDTQYF
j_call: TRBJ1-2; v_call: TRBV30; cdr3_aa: CAWSTGGWDGYTF
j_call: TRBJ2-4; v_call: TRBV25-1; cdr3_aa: CASSVPGQKNIQYF
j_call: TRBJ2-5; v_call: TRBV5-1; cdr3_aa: CASSLTAGVQETQYF
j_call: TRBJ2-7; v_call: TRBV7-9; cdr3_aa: CASSLPGRTYEQYF
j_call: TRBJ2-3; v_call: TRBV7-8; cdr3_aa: CASSRTGFTDTQYF
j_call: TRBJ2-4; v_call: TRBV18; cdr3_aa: CASLYRRGGESKNIQYF
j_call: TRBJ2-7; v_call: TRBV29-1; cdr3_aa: CSGAGPREQYF
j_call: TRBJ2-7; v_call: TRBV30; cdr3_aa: CAWSVPRYEQYF
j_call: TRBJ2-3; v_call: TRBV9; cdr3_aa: CASSVELAAYTQYF
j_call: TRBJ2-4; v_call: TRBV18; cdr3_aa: CASSPRGTDLAKNIQYF
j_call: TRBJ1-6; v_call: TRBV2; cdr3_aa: CASSETPSPLHF
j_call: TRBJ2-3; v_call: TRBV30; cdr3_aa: CAWARQGTQYF
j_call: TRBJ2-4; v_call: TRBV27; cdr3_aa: CASSPGPGILAKNIQYF
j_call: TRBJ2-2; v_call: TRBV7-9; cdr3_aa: CASSLVLVAGELFF
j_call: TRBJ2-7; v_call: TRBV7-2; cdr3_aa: CASSLAAGDAGEQYF
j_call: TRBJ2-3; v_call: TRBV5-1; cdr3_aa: CASSLVGQGNTDTQYF
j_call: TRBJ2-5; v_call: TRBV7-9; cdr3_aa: CASSLASNVETQYF
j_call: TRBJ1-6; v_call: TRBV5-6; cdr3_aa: CASSLGYGSPLHF
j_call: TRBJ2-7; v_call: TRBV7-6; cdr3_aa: CASSSRAGWDSYEQYF
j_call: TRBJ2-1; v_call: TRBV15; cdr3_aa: CATSRRHGDDEQFF
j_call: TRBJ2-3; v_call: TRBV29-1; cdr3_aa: CSVAGGPRQKTDTQYF
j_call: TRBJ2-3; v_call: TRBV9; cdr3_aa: CASSLTDTQYF
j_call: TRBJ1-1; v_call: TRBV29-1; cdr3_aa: CSVDVRDRVRTEAFF